The 19 T cell receptor beta chains reported below all come from one sample, sequenced in a study of blood T cell repertoires in COVID-19. TCRdb's table, derived via immunoSEQ multiplex PCR, lists solely in-frame clones and lacks some. The sample consists of roughly 390,000 clones, more than 70% of them appearing once. Input material: peripheral blood. The receptors derive from a woman in her twenties or thirties with COVID-19, enrolled during active disease.

CDR3 nucleotide sequence: TGTGCCAGCAGTGAAGATCTCCGGGACAGGGGAGGCGAAAAACTGTTTTTT. Translated: CASSEDLRDRGGEKLFF. This chain links TRBV2 with TRBJ1-4, with 10 bases that match TRBD1. Per the germline V gene, CDR1 is SNHLY and CDR2 is FYNNEI. This CDR3 is built from 17 residues. The ends lost 1 base at V and 8 bases at J; junction bases unmatched: 10.

This chain uses TRBV6-1 with TRBJ2-7; 8 positions agree with TRBD1. The germline V gene encodes CDR1 MNHNS and CDR2 SASEGT. This CDR3 has 12 amino acids. The ends lost 3 bases at V and 9 bases at J; junction bases unmatched: 4. CDR3 in DNA: TGTGCCAGCAGTGAGGACAGGGATGCGCAGTACTTC. Its protein is CASSEDRDAQYF.

The CDR3 nucleotides read TGTGCCAGCAGCTTATGGGGAGATGGCTACACCTTC. Protein product: CASSLWGDGYTF. The gene calls are TRBV5-6 and TRBJ1-2, with no clear D. The germline V gene encodes CDR1 SGHDT and CDR2 YYEEEE. This CDR3 spans 12 amino acids. V gave up 2 bases and J gave up 6 bases, with 8 bases separating them.

The CDR3 loop reads CASSLNREYYGYTF. The CDR3 DNA sequence: TGTGCCAGCAGCCTCAACAGGGAGTACTATGGCTACACCTTC. The rearrangement links TRBV28 to TRBJ1-2; D might be TRBD1 (6 bases). Per germline, CDR1 MDHEN and CDR2 SYDVKM. This CDR3 contains 14 residues. Trimming pared 6 bases from V and 3 bases from J, leaving 14 bases between.

The chain employs TRBV28 and TRBJ2-7; the match to TRBD2 covers 8 bases. Germline V gene sequence: CDR1 MDHEN, CDR2 SYDVKM. The CDR3 has 13 amino acids. Trimming cost V 3 bases and J 7 bases; bases outside gene matches: 5. DNA for the CDR3: TGTGCCAGCAGTTTTCTCGGCGGGGGGGAGCAGTACTTC. Protein sequence: CASSFLGGGEQYF.

The J gene is TRBJ1-5, the V gene TRBV6-4, with no clear D. Deletions cut 3 bases from V and 2 bases from J, with 11 bases between. CDR3 length: 15 residues. CDR1 MRHNA and CDR2 SNTAGT come from the germline V gene. CDR3 DNA sequence: TGTGCCAGCAGTGATTCTGGCGGGGGCAATCAGCCCCAGCATTTT. Protein product: CASSDSGGGNQPQHF.

The rearrangement links TRBV10-3 to TRBJ1-3; the D is unclear. Germline CDR1 ENHRY, CDR2 SYGVKD. This CDR3 is 13 amino acids long. V was pared by 6 bases and J by 2 bases, with 8 bases between. CDR3 DNA: TGTGCCATCAGGGAGAATACTGGAAACACCATATATTTT. Amino acids: CAIRENTGNTIYF.

This clone was seen a handful of times. The chain carries TRBV5-1 and TRBJ2-3; 8 bases fit TRBD2. Germline V gives CDR1 SGHRS, CDR2 YFSETQ. Germline trimming cut 6 bases from V and 2 bases from J; bases unmatched to any gene: 5. CDR3 length: 14 residues. CDR3 nucleotide sequence: TGCGCCAGCAAATTAGCGGGACCCACAGATACGCAGTATTTT. Its protein product is CASKLAGPTDTQYF.

The V call is TRBV19, the J call TRBJ2-4; maybe TRBD2 (6 bases). This CDR3 spans 14 amino acids. Germline CDR1 is LNHDA and CDR2 is SQIVND (reference sequence). Between the trimmed V and J ends, which lost 5 bases and 7 bases, there was a span of 15 bases. CDR3 sequence: CASSLPSVQNIQYF. As DNA, the CDR3 is TGTGCCAGTAGTCTCCCTAGCGTTCAGAACATTCAGTACTTC.

The sample holds one count of this clone. V is TRBV4-3 and J is TRBJ1-5; 9 bases are shared with TRBD1. This CDR3 is built from 15 residues. V shed 0 bases and J 7 bases; nucleotides not matched to a gene: 4. Looked up from germline, CDR1 is LGHNA and CDR2 is YSLEER. The CDR3 DNA follows: TGCGCCAGCAGCCAAGATGGGACAGGGCCCCAGCCCCAGCATTTT. Translating it yields CASSQDGTGPQPQHF.

The chain recombines TRBV28 with TRBJ2-5; no clear D gene. The CDR3 has 17 amino acids. Trimming removed 6 bases at V and 1 base at J, with 21 bases between. CDR1 and CDR2 (germline): MDHEN, SYDVKM. CDR3 sequence reads: CASRARGSTSFQETQYF. DNA of the CDR3: TGTGCCAGCAGGGCCCGAGGCTCAACCTCGTTCCAAGAGACCCAGTACTTC.

This clone was seen a single time. V gene TRBV7-2 combines with J gene TRBJ1-6, with a tentative D call TRBD1 (5 bases). This CDR3 contains 16 residues. Germline V gene sequence: CDR1 SGHTA, CDR2 FQGNSA. The V and J ends lost 5 bases and 0 bases respectively, with 11 bases between them. CDR3 region: CASSDRQSSYNSPLHF. CDR3 sequence (DNA): TGTGCCAGCAGCGACCGACAGAGCTCCTATAATTCACCCCTCCACTTT.

The J gene is TRBJ1-6, the V gene TRBV7-3; D gene uncertain. The CDR3 loop spans 16 amino acids. V lost 10 bases and J 2 bases, leaving 18 bases between the germline ends. From germline, CDR1 is SGHTA and CDR2 FQGTGA. Here the CDR3 DNA reads TGTGCCACCACACCCTTTCGGGGTGCCTATAATTCACCCCTCCACTTT. Translating gives CATTPFRGAYNSPLHF.

The CDR3 DNA is TGCGCCAGCAGCTTGGGACTAGCGGGAGAATACTACGAGCAGTACTTC. Translation: CASSLGLAGEYYEQYF. J is TRBJ2-7 and V is TRBV5-1; 12 nucleotides line up with TRBD2. Per germline, CDR1 SGHRS and CDR2 YFSETQ. The V and J ends lost 0 bases and 3 bases, in that order; junction bases with no gene match: 4. This CDR3 is 16 amino acids long.

V and J are TRBV29-1 and TRBJ2-3, with a possible D match to TRBD2 (6 bases). CDR1 and CDR2 from the germline V gene are SQVTM and ANQGSEA. The ends were cut back, 6 bases at V and 2 bases at J, with 15 bases in the middle. This CDR3 spans 14 amino acids. The CDR3 here is CSVGPLAHTDTQYF. CDR3 DNA: TGCAGCGTAGGTCCACTAGCCCACACAGATACGCAGTATTTT.

CDR3 sequence: CASSRDIRSYEQYF. CDR3 DNA sequence: TGTGCCAGCAGTAGGGACATCCGGAGCTACGAGCAGTACTTC. The chain couples TRBV6-5 to TRBJ2-7, with a possible D match to TRBD1 (6 bases). The CDR3 contains 14 residues. CDR1 is MNHEY, CDR2 SVGAGI, per germline. V lost 5 bases, J lost 3 bases, and 14 bases lay in between.

This clone has a single count. The chain has TRBV19 and TRBJ1-6, with D possibly being TRBD1 (5 bases). V lost 6 bases, J lost 7 bases, and 16 bases lay in between. The germline V gene has CDR1 LNHDA and CDR2 SQIVND (reference sequence). The CDR3 sequence is 15 residues long. The CDR3 DNA is TGTGCCAGTAGGAGGGACCGCGGGGGAAATTCACCCCTCCACTTT. Translation: CASRRDRGGNSPLHF.

This chain connects TRBV28 to TRBJ1-1; possibly TRBD1 for D (6 bases). CDR3 size: 12 residues. Looked up from germline, CDR1 is MDHEN and CDR2 is SYDVKM. V lost 7 bases and J lost 6, with 12 bases in between. The CDR3 DNA reads as TGTGCCAGCACCTCCGACAGGCCTGAAGCTTTCTTT. Translation gives CASTSDRPEAFF.

The rearrangement joins TRBV5-4 to TRBJ2-5, with a weak D call TRBD1 (5 bases). The V and J ends lost 2 bases and 5 bases respectively, with 7 bases between them. From germline, CDR1 is SGHNT and CDR2 YYREEE (reference sequence). CDR3 length equals 12 residues. DNA of the CDR3: TGTGCCAGCAGCTTTGCAGGGGAGACCCAGTACTTC. Its protein is CASSFAGETQYF.